These T cell receptor beta chains were read from a single sample in a study of T cells after yellow fever vaccination. From the 5' RACE reads, TCRdb called clonotypes with MiXCR, one entry per CDR3 protein. The sample has 230,000 or so distinct CDR3 sequences; roughly 6.3% are singletons. The sample here was CD4+ T cells sorted from PBMCs, taken on the day of the yellow fever booster vaccination. The receptors shown here come from a man aged 25-45 years who received the YFV17D yellow fever vaccine. Each CDR3 is given without its conserved first and last residue. Each record gives: CDR3 protein, J gene, V gene, clone size. Expanded clones get a size class; other rows say once, few or many, or leave the size out.

cdr3_aa: SARQDFYNEQF
j_call: TRBJ2-1
v_call: TRBV20-1
clone_size: few

cdr3_aa: ASSLASAHNEQF
j_call: TRBJ2-1
v_call: TRBV7-2
clone_size: NA

cdr3_aa: ASSLGPWGASSYEQY
j_call: TRBJ2-7
v_call: TRBV7-3
clone_size: NA

cdr3_aa: ASSLGQGGIYEQY
j_call: TRBJ2-7
v_call: TRBV7-2
clone_size: many

cdr3_aa: ASSLRNGETQY
j_call: TRBJ2-5
v_call: TRBV5-6
clone_size: many

cdr3_aa: ASSDREGVDSPLH
j_call: TRBJ1-6
v_call: TRBV12-3/TRBV12-4
clone_size: many

cdr3_aa: SASRGGFNEQF
j_call: TRBJ2-1
v_call: TRBV20-1
clone_size: many

cdr3_aa: SVLTSGSHEQY
j_call: TRBJ2-7
v_call: TRBV20-1
clone_size: many

cdr3_aa: ASSPAGTSFHEQF
j_call: TRBJ2-1
v_call: TRBV27
clone_size: few

cdr3_aa: ASSLWLADDEQY
j_call: TRBJ2-7
v_call: TRBV5-1
clone_size: many

cdr3_aa: ASTGLYGNTIY
j_call: TRBJ1-3
v_call: TRBV6-1
clone_size: many

cdr3_aa: ASSLEDRPYEQY
j_call: TRBJ2-7
v_call: TRBV7-9
clone_size: NA

cdr3_aa: ASSVGDRGLLSYNEQF
j_call: TRBJ2-1
v_call: TRBV9
clone_size: many